These T cell receptor beta chains were read from a single sample in a study of CD8 T cells in Susac syndrome. From the immunoSEQ multiplex PCR reads, TCRdb called clonotypes with MiXCR, one entry per CDR3 protein. The data contain roughly 250,000 distinct CDR3 sequences, 90% to 97% of them singletons. Sequenced input: CD4+ T cells from PBMCs. The origin of the receptors is a human donor with Susac syndrome. The CDR3 runs from the conserved cysteine through the conserved F or W. A D gene is named only where the DNA matches it firmly.

D gene: .
J gene: TRBJ1-2
V gene: TRBV21-1
CDR3 protein: CASSKEREQNYGYTF
CDR3 DNA: TGTGCCAGCAGCAAAGAAAGAGAACAGAACTATGGCTACACCTTC

D gene: .
J gene: TRBJ1-5
V gene: TRBV28
CDR3 protein: CASRISGGYNQPQHF
CDR3 DNA: TGTGCCAGCAGGATTAGTGGGGGGTACAATCAGCCCCAGCATTTT

D gene: TRBD2
J gene: TRBJ2-7
V gene: TRBV27
CDR3 protein: CASSLRWREDPYEQYF
CDR3 DNA: TGTGCCAGCAGTCTCCGTTGGCGGGAGGACCCTTACGAGCAGTACTTC

D gene: .
J gene: TRBJ2-7
V gene: TRBV2
CDR3 protein: CASRWTHSSYEQYF
CDR3 DNA: TGTGCCAGCAGATGGACTCATAGCTCCTACGAGCAGTACTTC

D gene: TRBD2
J gene: TRBJ2-7
V gene: TRBV20-1
CDR3 protein: CSAIWAGVYEQYF
CDR3 DNA: TGCAGTGCCATATGGGCGGGAGTCTACGAGCAGTACTTC

D gene: .
J gene: TRBJ2-7
V gene: TRBV28
CDR3 protein: CASGWAVYEQYF
CDR3 DNA: TGTGCCAGTGGATGGGCAGTCTACGAGCAGTACTTC

D gene: TRBD1
J gene: TRBJ1-4
V gene: TRBV5-4
CDR3 protein: CASSSGTEPGEKLFF
CDR3 DNA: TGTGCCAGCAGCTCGGGGACAGAGCCTGGGGAAAAACTGTTTTTT

D gene: .
J gene: TRBJ2-1
V gene: TRBV29-1
CDR3 protein: CSVPSAPSLRVYNEQFF
CDR3 DNA: TGCAGCGTACCCTCCGCGCCCTCTTTGAGGGTCTACAATGAGCAGTTCTTC

D gene: .
J gene: TRBJ2-7
V gene: TRBV28
CDR3 protein: CASKGAGTHYEQYF
CDR3 DNA: TGTGCCAGCAAGGGTGCGGGAACGCACTACGAGCAGTACTTC

D gene: TRBD1
J gene: TRBJ1-1
V gene: TRBV19
CDR3 protein: CASSRGRGSEAFF
CDR3 DNA: TGTGCCAGTAGTCGTGGCAGGGGGTCTGAAGCTTTCTTT

D gene: TRBD2
J gene: TRBJ2-3
V gene: TRBV20-1
CDR3 protein: CSARSGTSFLDTQYF
CDR3 DNA: TGCAGTGCTAGATCCGGGACTAGCTTCCTGGATACGCAGTATTTT

D gene: .
J gene: TRBJ1-1
V gene: TRBV6-5
CDR3 protein: CASSFQRGTEAFF
CDR3 DNA: TGTGCCAGCAGTTTTCAAAGGGGCACTGAAGCTTTCTTT

D gene: .
J gene: TRBJ1-2
V gene: TRBV7-9
CDR3 protein: CASSLTTSNYGYTF
CDR3 DNA: TGTGCCAGCAGCTTAACGACATCTAACTATGGCTACACCTTC

D gene: .
J gene: TRBJ2-7
V gene: TRBV25-1
CDR3 protein: CASSEGSGPYEQYF
CDR3 DNA: TGTGCCAGCAGTGAAGGTAGCGGTCCCTACGAGCAGTACTTC

D gene: .
J gene: TRBJ1-2
V gene: TRBV2
CDR3 protein: CASRRDGNGYTF
CDR3 DNA: TGTGCCAGCAGGCGGGACGGTAATGGCTACACCTTC

D gene: .
J gene: TRBJ1-1
V gene: TRBV9
CDR3 protein: CASSVIQGSNTEAFF
CDR3 DNA: TGTGCCAGCAGCGTAATCCAGGGCTCGAACACTGAAGCTTTCTTT

D gene: TRBD1
J gene: TRBJ1-5
V gene: TRBV29-1
CDR3 protein: CSVLSGTGQNSNQPQHF
CDR3 DNA: TGCAGCGTCCTTTCCGGGACAGGCCAAAATAGCAATCAGCCCCAGCATTTT

D gene: .
J gene: TRBJ2-7
V gene: TRBV9
CDR3 protein: CASSGGTNYEQYF
CDR3 DNA: TGTGCCAGCAGCGGCGGGACAAACTACGAGCAGTACTTC

D gene: .
J gene: TRBJ2-3
V gene: TRBV20-1
CDR3 protein: CSALPSDTDTQYF
CDR3 DNA: TGCAGTGCTCTCCCCAGTGACACAGATACGCAGTATTTT

D gene: TRBD2
J gene: TRBJ2-6
V gene: TRBV9
CDR3 protein: CASSVVGLEDGANVLTF
CDR3 DNA: TGTGCCAGCAGCGTAGTAGGACTAGAAGATGGGGCCAACGTCCTGACTTTC

D gene: .
J gene: TRBJ1-2
V gene: TRBV12-3/TRBV12-4
CDR3 protein: CASSFSGGASYGYTF
CDR3 DNA: TGTGCCAGCAGTTTCTCTGGGGGGGCAAGCTATGGCTACACCTTC

D gene: .
J gene: TRBJ1-3
V gene: TRBV12-3/TRBV12-4
CDR3 protein: CASSLRRSGNTIYF
CDR3 DNA: TGTGCCAGCAGTTTAAGGAGATCTGGAAACACCATATATTTT